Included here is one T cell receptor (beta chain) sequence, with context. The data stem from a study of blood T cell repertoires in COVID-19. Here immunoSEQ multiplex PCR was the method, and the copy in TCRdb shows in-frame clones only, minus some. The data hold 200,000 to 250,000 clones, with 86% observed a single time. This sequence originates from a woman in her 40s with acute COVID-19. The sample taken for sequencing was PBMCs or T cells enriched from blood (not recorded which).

In DNA form, the CDR3 reads TGTGCCAGCAGGGGACTCAGATACCGTAGAGCTTTCTTT. Translation: CASRGLRYRRAFF. The chain is built from TRBV9 and TRBJ1-1; weak D call: TRBD1 (5 bases). The ends were cut back, 5 bases at V and 10 bases at J, with 18 bases in the middle. The germline CDR1 and CDR2 sequences are SGDLS and YYNGEE. The CDR3 runs 13 residues.